Presented here are 31 T cell receptor beta chains from one specimen sequenced in a study of blood T cell repertoires in COVID-19. Libraries were prepared by immunoSEQ multiplex PCR; TCRdb keeps only in-frame clonotypes and omits some of them. There are around 180,000 clones in the sample; about 74% occur only once, and about 3% lies in the top ten. Input material: peripheral blood. The receptors here all came from an elderly woman with acute or convalescent COVID-19.

This clone turned up a few times. This sequence joins TRBV6-2 or TRBV6-3 and TRBJ1-4; perhaps TRBD1 as D (5 bases). Trimming stripped 4 bases from V and 11 bases from J, with 11 bases between. Per germline, CDR1 MNHEY and CDR2 SVGEGT. The CDR3 runs 12 residues. CDR3 DNA sequence: TGTGCCAGCAGTTTCCAGGGTCGGAAACTGTTTTTT. This gives the protein CASSFQGRKLFF.

The chain couples TRBV19 to TRBJ1-5; no definite D call. V lost 5 bases and J lost 6, with 11 bases in between. Germline CDR1 reads LNHDA; CDR2 reads SQIVND (reference sequence). The CDR3 is 13 residues long. DNA for the CDR3: TGTGCCAGTAGTCAGGCTCTCCGTCAGCCCCAGCATTTT. It is translated as CASSQALRQPQHF.

This clone was found a few times. The chain is built from TRBV9 and TRBJ2-1, with unresolved D. Germline loops: CDR1 SGDLS, CDR2 YYNGEE. Trimming cost V 4 bases and J 9 bases, with 14 bases left between them. CDR3 length equals 13 residues. The CDR3 region is CASSLSPTGEQFF. The CDR3 DNA reads TGTGCCAGCAGCTTGAGCCCGACGGGTGAGCAGTTCTTC.

The rearrangement links TRBV7-8 to TRBJ2-7; D not certain. V was pared by 1 base and J by 3 bases, with 10 bases between. CDR1 and CDR2 from the germline V gene are SGHVS and FQNEAQ. This CDR3 has 14 amino acids. CDR3 DNA sequence: TGTGCCAGCAGCTTAGGTGACTTGAGCTACGAGCAGTACTTC. As protein: CASSLGDLSYEQYF.

This clone was seen only a few times. The V call is TRBV4-2, the J call TRBJ1-1; D gene ambiguous. Germline CDR1 and CDR2: LGHNA and YNFKEQ. The V and J ends lost 1 base and 3 bases respectively, with 12 bases between them. The CDR3 has 15 amino acids. CDR3 nucleotide sequence: TGTGCCAGCAGCCAAGCGTCCAATCGGGACACTGAAGCTTTCTTT. Translating it yields CASSQASNRDTEAFF.

The chain joins TRBV5-1 to TRBJ2-7; D might be TRBD1 (6 bases). Trimming removed 6 bases at V and 0 bases at J, with 13 bases between. This CDR3 contains 14 residues. Germline V gene sequence: CDR1 SGHRS, CDR2 YFSETQ. The CDR3 DNA is TGCGCCAGCATCCGGGACACAGGCTCCTACGAGCAGTACTTC. This gives the protein CASIRDTGSYEQYF. Full variable domain (remainder filled in from reference TRBV5-1 and TRBJ2-7): KAGVTQTPRYLIKTRGQQVTLSCSPISGHRSVSWYQQTPGQGLQFLFEYFSETQRNKGNFPGRFSGRQFSNSRSEMNVSTLELGDSALYLCASIRDTGSYEQYFGPGTRLTVT.

This chain joins TRBV28 and TRBJ1-6; D is unclear. The V end lost 2 bases, the J end lost 4 bases, and 9 bases lay between the germline ends. Germline CDR1 is MDHEN and CDR2 is SYDVKM. The CDR3 has 15 residues. The CDR3 sequence is CASSLRTGYNSPLHF. The CDR3 bases are TGTGCCAGCAGTTTAAGGACGGGGTATAATTCACCCCTCCACTTT.

This clone was seen only a few times. This rearrangement joins TRBV6-2 or TRBV6-3 to TRBJ2-7; perhaps TRBD1 as D (6 bases). The CDR3 consists of 15 residues. Between the trimmed V and J ends, which lost 5 bases and 4 bases, there was a span of 18 bases. Germline CDR1 reads MNHEY; CDR2 reads SVGEGT. CDR3 in amino acids: CASSRPGTPSYEQYF. CDR3 bases: TGTGCCAGCAGTCGCCCCGGGACACCCTCATACGAGCAGTACTTC.

The chain is built from TRBV30 and TRBJ2-1; no clear D. This CDR3 is 13 amino acids long. Looked up from germline, CDR1 is GTSNPN and CDR2 is SVGIG (reference sequence). The V end was cut by 3 bases, the J end by 5 bases, with 11 bases between. The chain's CDR3 is CAWSNLLDNEQFF. For the CDR3, the DNA is TGTGCCTGGAGCAACCTTTTAGACAATGAGCAGTTCTTC.

This clone came up a few times. The genes are TRBV6-5 and TRBJ2-2; 8 bases fit TRBD1. Losses at the gene ends were 5 bases for V and 3 bases for J; bases not matched to a gene: 5. The CDR3 extends over 15 amino acids. Germline lookup yields CDR1 MNHEY and CDR2 SVGAGI. The CDR3 nucleotides read TGTGCCAGCAGTACCGGACAGGGATACACCGGGGAGCTGTTTTTT. Protein product: CASSTGQGYTGELFF.

This clone was counted a single time. The chain links TRBV5-1 to TRBJ1-5; D is unresolved. The ends were cut back, 2 bases at V and 2 bases at J, with 14 bases in the middle. The germline CDR1 and CDR2 sequences are SGHRS and YFSETQ. This CDR3 is built from 16 residues. The CDR3 here is CASSLEAMGGNQPQHF. The CDR3 DNA reads TGCGCCAGCAGCTTAGAGGCAATGGGAGGCAATCAGCCCCAGCATTTT.

The chain joins TRBV6-5 to TRBJ1-5; D not resolved. The CDR3 totals 12 residues. Trimming stripped 5 bases from V and 6 bases from J, with 8 bases between. Germline assignment: CDR1 MNHEY and CDR2 SVGAGI. Here the CDR3 DNA reads TGTGCCAGCAGTCGAAGCGGTCAGCCCCAGCATTTT. This gives the protein CASSRSGQPQHF.

In this sample, this clone turned up a few times. The CDR3 reads CASSLSGTTNNSPLHF. CDR3 coding DNA: TGTGCCAGCAGTTTATCGGGGACAACTAATAATTCACCCCTCCACTTT. This chain links TRBV27 with TRBJ1-6; possible D gene TRBD1, 6 bases. The CDR3 runs 16 residues. The ends were cut back, 0 bases at V and 5 bases at J, with 11 bases in the middle. The V gene's germline CDR1 is MNHEY and CDR2 SMNVEV (reference sequence).

Concerning this clone itself: The same CDR3 also results from other DNA sequences found in this sample. This rearrangement joins TRBV28 to TRBJ1-2; 12 bases align to TRBD1. The CDR3 sequence is 14 residues long. Germline loops: CDR1 MDHEN, CDR2 SYDVKM. The V and J ends lost 4 bases and 7 bases, in that order; junction bases with no gene match: 4. The CDR3 protein is CASSWGTGGGGYTF. The CDR3 coding sequence is TGTGCCAGCAGTTGGGGGACAGGGGGCGGTGGCTACACCTTC.

The gene calls are TRBV10-2 and TRBJ1-4; D gene uncertain. Trimming left V 6 bases short and J 4 bases short, with 12 bases between. Germline V gives CDR1 WSHSY, CDR2 SAAADI. The CDR3 runs 14 residues. The CDR3 DNA sequence: TGCGCCAGCAGCTGGGCTCATAGTAATGAAAAACTGTTTTTT. It yields the protein CASSWAHSNEKLFF.

The sample holds one count of this clone. The chain is built from TRBV4-1 and TRBJ2-2; 11 bases align to TRBD2. V shed 4 bases, J shed 7 bases, and the junction held 14 bases outside the gene matches. This CDR3 has 18 residues. Germline CDR1 reads MGHRA; CDR2 reads YSYEKL. CDR3 in amino acids: CASSRYGTSGSVDGELFF. The CDR3 DNA sequence: TGCGCCAGCAGCCGGTACGGCACTAGCGGGAGTGTGGACGGGGAGCTGTTTTTT.

This clone was picked up one time. The chain combines TRBV6-2 or TRBV6-3 with TRBJ2-1; D gene unclear. Germline values: CDR1 MNHEY, CDR2 SVGEGT. V was cut by 2 bases and J by 7 bases, with 9 bases left in between. The CDR3 contains 13 residues. The CDR3 sequence is CASSYPNENEQFF. The CDR3 DNA is TGTGCCAGCAGTTACCCCAACGAGAATGAGCAGTTCTTC.

The rearrangement links TRBV3-1 (or the pseudogene TRBV3-2) to TRBJ2-1, with TRBD2 identical over 13 bases. The CDR3 loop spans 16 amino acids. The V gene end was trimmed by 4 bases and the J gene end by 9 bases; junction bases not matched to a gene: 9. Germline V lookup: CDR1 LGHDT, CDR2 YNNKEL (reference sequence). Here the CDR3 reads CASSRGLAGASGEQFF. The CDR3 nucleotides are TGTGCCAGCAGCCGCGGACTAGCGGGGGCCTCGGGTGAGCAGTTCTTC.

The genes are TRBV3-1 (or the pseudogene TRBV3-2) and TRBJ2-1; 11 bases align to TRBD1. The ends lost 2 bases at V and 6 bases at J; junction bases unmatched: 6. Germline assignment: CDR1 LGHDT and CDR2 YNNKEL (reference sequence). This CDR3 comprises 16 residues. The CDR3 DNA follows: TGTGCCAGCAGCCAACTGACCGGGACAGGGGGCAATGAGCAGTTCTTC. Translated, it gives CASSQLTGTGGNEQFF.

This sequence joins TRBV5-1 and TRBJ1-2; D is uncertain. Trimming removed 4 bases from V and 7 bases from J, with 11 bases in between. The CDR3 covers 12 residues. The germline V gene encodes CDR1 SGHRS and CDR2 YFSETQ. This chain's CDR3 is CASSIEGTGYTF. CDR3 nucleotide sequence: TGCGCCAGCAGCATAGAGGGTACTGGCTACACCTTC.

This rearrangement joins TRBV4-2 to TRBJ2-1; TRBD1 matches 8 bases. CDR1 is LGHNA and CDR2 is YNFKEQ in the germline V gene. J lost 4 bases, V lost 1 base, and 6 bases had no gene match. The CDR3 sequence is 16 residues long. The CDR3 here is CASSQATGGFYNEQFF. CDR3 bases: TGTGCCAGCAGCCAAGCCACAGGGGGGTTTTACAATGAGCAGTTCTTC.

For this clone: The sample carries other DNA sequences with the same CDR3. The gene calls are TRBV7-2 and TRBJ2-7, with a tentative D call TRBD1 (5 bases). V lost 2 bases to trimming and J lost 4 bases, with 6 bases between them. CDR3 size: 12 residues. Germline assignment: CDR1 SGHTA and CDR2 FQGNSA. The CDR3 reads CASSLQGYEQYF. The DNA for the CDR3 is TGTGCCAGCAGCTTACAGGGTTACGAGCAGTACTTC.

This chain links TRBV28 with TRBJ2-3; a possible D gene is TRBD2 (5 bases). Trimming removed 7 bases at V and 4 bases at J, with 12 bases between. Germline V gene data show CDR1 as MDHEN and CDR2 as SYDVKM. The CDR3 has 13 amino acids. The CDR3 sequence is CASTISGADTQYF. The DNA for the CDR3 is TGTGCCAGCACCATTTCCGGGGCAGATACGCAGTATTTT.

This clone was seen a few times. This sample also contains other DNA sequences that code for the same CDR3. The rearrangement links TRBV18 to TRBJ1-2, with TRBD1 as a possible D gene (6 bases). This CDR3 has 13 residues. Germline CDR1 and CDR2: KGHSH and LQKENI. V lost 2 bases and J lost 3, with 7 bases in between. CDR3 region: CASSPSGDYGYTF. As DNA, the CDR3 is TGTGCCAGCTCACCATCAGGGGACTATGGCTACACCTTC.

The V call is TRBV5-1, the J call TRBJ2-1; 9 nucleotides agree with TRBD2. CDR3 length: 14 amino acids. Germline CDR1 and CDR2: SGHRS and YFSETQ. With 0 bases clipped from V and 10 bases from J, the junction kept 5 bases outside the gene matches. CDR3 loop: CASSLAGTSLEQFF. The CDR3 nucleotides are TGCGCCAGCAGCTTGGCTGGGACTAGCTTGGAGCAGTTCTTC.

CDR3 DNA: TGTGCCAGCTCACCATCGACAGAAAATCAGCCCCAGCATTTT. This gives the protein CASSPSTENQPQHF. This chain uses TRBV18 with TRBJ1-5, with D possibly being TRBD1 (5 bases). The CDR3 spans 14 residues. CDR1 is KGHSH, CDR2 LQKENI, per germline. The V end was cut by 2 bases, the J end by 4 bases, with 9 bases between.

This chain uses TRBV11-2 with TRBJ2-2; D unresolved. The CDR3 consists of 14 residues. Germline lookup yields CDR1 SGHAT and CDR2 FQNNGV. V was pared by 2 bases and J by 8 bases, with 12 bases between. The CDR3 region is CASSLQTTGGELFF. The CDR3 region has the DNA TGTGCCAGCAGCTTACAGACCACCGGGGGGGAGCTGTTTTTT. The full variable domain, in which reference TRBV11-2 and TRBJ2-2 provide the parts outside the CDR3, is EAGVAQSPRYKIIEKRQSVAFWCNPISGHATLYWYQQILGQGPKLLIQFQNNGVVDDSQLPKDRFSAERLKGVDSTLKIQPAKLEDSAVYLCASSLQTTGGELFFGEGSRLTVL.

The genes are TRBV4-1 and TRBJ1-3; D is perhaps TRBD1 (5 bases). V was clipped by 0 bases and J by 1 base, with 10 bases between them. Germline assignment: CDR1 MGHRA and CDR2 YSYEKL. This CDR3 contains 16 residues. CDR3 protein: CASSQDGTASGNTIYF. The CDR3 bases are TGCGCCAGCAGCCAAGATGGGACTGCTTCTGGAAACACCATATATTTT.

V usage is TRBV2 and J usage is TRBJ1-4, with unresolved D. The CDR3 contains 15 residues. Trimming removed 4 bases at V and 6 bases at J, with 15 bases between. CDR1 is SNHLY and CDR2 is FYNNEI in the germline V gene. CDR3 bases: TGTGCCAGCAGTGCGGGGAGGGCGGGCGATGAAAAACTGTTTTTT. Its protein product is CASSAGRAGDEKLFF. The entire variable domain, with the rest obtained from reference TRBV2 and TRBJ1-4, is as follows: EPEVTQTPSHQVTQMGQEVILRCVPISNHLYFYWYRQILGQKVEFLVSFYNNEISEKSEIFDDQFSVERPDGSNFTLKIRSTKLEDSAMYFCASSAGRAGDEKLFFGSGTQLSVL.

The chain couples TRBV28 to TRBJ2-7; D might be TRBD1 (6 bases). This CDR3 is built from 15 residues. V was trimmed by 10 bases and J by 4 bases, leaving 23 bases between them. Germline CDR1 MDHEN, CDR2 SYDVKM. The CDR3 here is CATGLWGRIPYEQYF. CDR3 nucleotides: TGTGCCACCGGGTTATGGGGGCGCATCCCGTACGAGCAGTACTTC.

The V and J genes are TRBV10-3 and TRBJ1-5, with D unclear. Between the trimmed V and J ends, which lost 10 bases and 5 bases, there was a span of 15 bases. Per germline, CDR1 ENHRY and CDR2 SYGVKD. The CDR3 covers 13 residues. The CDR3 DNA is TGTGCCACCCACGCGGGATCCGATCAGCCCCAGCATTTT. It translates to CATHAGSDQPQHF.